This T cell receptor beta chain originates from a study of blood T cell repertoires in COVID-19. Germline values: CDR1 SGHRS, CDR2 YFSETQ. CDR3 size: 15 residues. The V and J ends lost 0 bases and 0 bases respectively, with 7 bases between them. On this clone: The sample carries other DNA sequences with the same CDR3.

Generated by immunoSEQ multiplex PCR, the TCRdb table keeps only in-frame clones and is missing some. The sample consists of around 250,000 clones, about four fifths of them appearing once. The chain is built from TRBV5-1 and TRBJ1-5; D possibly corresponds to TRBD1 (5 bases). This sequence was found in a man older than 75 with acute or convalescent COVID-19. Sequenced sample: peripheral blood. CDR3: CASSLEGASNQPQHF. Here the CDR3 DNA reads TGCGCCAGCAGCTTGGAAGGGGCTAGCAATCAGCCCCAGCATTTT. The full variable domain, rest sourced from reference TRBV5-1 and TRBJ1-5, is KAGVTQTPRYLIKTRGQQVTLSCSPISGHRSVSWYQQTPGQGLQFLFEYFSETQRNKGNFPGRFSGRQFSNSRSEMNVSTLELGDSALYLCASSLEGASNQPQHFGDGTRLSIL.